This T cell receptor (beta chain) was captured by sequencing in a study of blood T cell repertoires in COVID-19. The CDR3 sequence is 15 residues long. From germline, CDR1 is SGHVS and CDR2 FQNEAQ. Trimming pared 0 bases from V and 0 bases from J, leaving 6 bases between. In the original analysis: Scientists estimated how many nucleated cells there were by amplifying reference gene primers. Here immunoSEQ multiplex PCR was the method, and the copy in TCRdb shows in-frame clones only, minus some. Clone size and V and J calls were adopted from that table, with D and trimming inferred from the DNA. The sample lists about 350,000 clones, about nine tenths occurring once.

This TCR derives from a woman aged 60 to 75 with COVID-19, enrolled during active disease. The gene calls are TRBV7-8 and TRBJ1-5; D gene ambiguous. Specimen: peripheral blood. CDR3 DNA: TGTGCCAGCAGCTTAGCCGGAGTTAGCAATCAGCCCCAGCATTTT. Its protein product is CASSLAGVSNQPQHF.